These T cell receptor beta chains were read from a single sample in a study of blood T cells in healthy people across ages. A single record per CDR3 protein comes from TCRdb applying MiXCR to the 5' RACE reads. The data show approximately 1.5 million distinct CDR3 sequences, roughly 30% seen once. The sequenced sample consisted of blood. The receptor set was obtained from a young woman in good health. The CDR3 runs from the conserved cysteine through the conserved F or W. The D gene is left open where the match is weak. A row's size may be missing; if present it is once, few, many or a size class.

d_call	clone_size	j_call	v_call	cdr3_aa	cdr3_nt
-	-	TRBJ2-3	TRBV11-2	CASTPYSGAGDTQYF	TGTGCCAGCACCCCCTACTCGGGGGCAGGAGATACGCAGTATTTT
-	-	TRBJ2-5	TRBV6-1	CASRGMGLETQYF	TGTGCCAGCAGGGGAATGGGGTTGGAGACCCAGTACTTC
TRBD2	-	TRBJ2-3	TRBV10-3	CAISDGAGGADTQYF	TGTGCCATCAGTGACGGGGCGGGGGGGGCAGATACGCAGTATTTT
-	few	TRBJ2-3	TRBV18	CASSSLDSSDTQYF	TGTGCCAGCTCATCCTTGGACTCGTCCGATACGCAGTATTTT
TRBD1	-	TRBJ2-1	TRBV5-1	CASSQTRTGGIDEQFF	TGCGCCAGCAGCCAAACCAGGACAGGGGGAATTGATGAGCAGTTCTTC
TRBD1	-	TRBJ1-2	TRBV30	CAQNRGQGLNGYTF	TGTGCCCAGAATAGGGGACAGGGGCTGAATGGCTACACCTTC
TRBD1	many	TRBJ2-5	TRBV9	CASSADREETQYF	TGTGCCAGCAGCGCGGACAGGGAAGAGACCCAGTACTTC
-	-	TRBJ2-5	TRBV29-1	CSSLAWETQYF	TGCAGCTCCCTAGCATGGGAGACCCAGTACTTC
-	-	TRBJ1-4	TRBV6-1	CASMRGKGEKLFF	TGTGCCAGCATGAGGGGGAAGGGTGAAAAACTGTTTTTT
-	few	TRBJ1-1	TRBV6-5	CASMRSGNTEAFF	TGTGCCAGCATGAGGTCTGGGAACACTGAAGCTTTCTTT
-	-	TRBJ2-1	TRBV9	CASSTGGYNEQFF	TGTGCCAGCAGCACCGGGGGCTACAATGAGCAGTTCTTC
-	-	TRBJ1-5	TRBV20-1	CSASDSYHSNQPQHF	TGCAGTGCTTCGGACAGTTACCATAGCAATCAGCCCCAGCATTTT
-	-	TRBJ2-1	TRBV4-2	CASSQGQEQFF	TGTGCCAGCAGCCAAGGTCAGGAGCAGTTCTTC
TRBD1	-	TRBJ2-5	TRBV27	CASRGVQGMQTQYF	TGTGCCAGCAGGGGGGTACAGGGGATGCAGACCCAGTACTTC
-	-	TRBJ1-5	TRBV18	CASSGGIRNQPQHF	TGTGCCAGCTCGGGGGGGATACGCAATCAGCCCCAGCATTTT
-	few	TRBJ2-7	TRBV15	CTTSRDQQGGYEQYF	TGTACCACCAGCAGAGATCAGCAGGGTGGCTACGAGCAGTACTTC
TRBD1	few	TRBJ2-3	TRBV7-9	CASSFPSTGDATDTQYF	TGTGCCAGCAGCTTCCCGTCGACAGGGGACGCCACAGATACGCAGTATTTT
-	-	TRBJ2-7	TRBV20-1	CSARDPDSISEQYF	TGCAGTGCTAGAGATCCAGATTCGATATCCGAGCAGTACTTC
TRBD1	few	TRBJ1-2	TRBV2	CASREDRGPSYGYTF	TGTGCCAGCAGGGAAGACAGGGGGCCATCTTATGGCTACACCTTC
-	-	TRBJ1-2	TRBV30	CAWSRGGYGYTF	TGTGCCTGGAGCCGAGGGGGGTATGGCTACACCTTC
-	few	TRBJ1-2	TRBV5-5	CAGSAINYGYTF	TGTGCCGGCAGCGCGATTAACTATGGCTACACCTTC
-	-	TRBJ2-3	TRBV28	CASSLGAPYTQYF	TGTGCCAGCAGTTTAGGGGCTCCCTATACGCAGTATTTT
TRBD1	-	TRBJ2-2	TRBV4-1	CASSRGQGIVNGELFF	TGCGCCAGCAGCCGGGGACAGGGGATTGTAAACGGGGAGCTGTTTTTT
-	few	TRBJ2-4	TRBV5-1	CASSSETGFIQYF	TGCGCCAGCAGCTCAGAAACAGGGTTCATTCAGTACTTC